These 25 T cell receptor beta chains share one sample of origin, sequenced in a study of shared clonotypes between healthy human individuals. This table comes from immunoSEQ multiplex PCR, and its TCRdb copy is limited to in-frame clones, with some not included. The sample records 1.5 million to 2.5 million clones, just under 95% being singletons. CD8 cells regarded as naive lacked CD45RO, were positively chosen for CCR7, and omitted terminally differentiated effector memory CD45RA+ cells. Sequencing used naive CD8+ T cells sorted from blood. The receptors come from a man younger than 35 in good health.

The V call is TRBV7-9, the J call TRBJ2-1; D gene uncertain. The CDR3 is 15 amino acids. V was clipped by 2 bases and J by 7 bases, with 15 bases between them. The germline V gene has CDR1 SEHNR and CDR2 FQNEAQ (reference sequence). CDR3 loop: CASSLHWETPNEQFF. For the CDR3, the DNA is TGTGCCAGCAGCTTACACTGGGAAACCCCAAATGAGCAGTTCTTC.

The chain recombines TRBV27 with TRBJ2-1, with a possible D match to TRBD1 (7 bases). The CDR3 consists of 14 residues. Germline V gene sequence: CDR1 MNHEY, CDR2 SMNVEV (reference sequence). V was shortened by 4 bases and J by 5 bases, with 12 bases between the two germline ends. CDR3 amino acids: CASSSRDSNNEQFF. The CDR3 nucleotides read TGTGCCAGCAGTTCGCGGGACAGCAACAATGAGCAGTTCTTC.

CDR3 residues: CASSLLADADTQYF. In DNA form, the CDR3 reads TGTGCCAGCAGCCTACTAGCGGACGCCGATACGCAGTATTTT. This chain joins TRBV5-6 and TRBJ2-3; 8 bases are shared with TRBD2. Trimming at V came to 4 bases and at J to 6 bases, leaving 7 bases not matched to a gene. The CDR3 spans 14 residues. The germline CDR1 and CDR2 sequences are SGHDT and YYEEEE.

The chain uses TRBV14 and TRBJ1-4; D not certain. The CDR3 runs to 14 residues. Germline lookup yields CDR1 SGHDN and CDR2 FVKESK. The germline V and J ends were trimmed by 0 bases and 8 bases, with 10 bases remaining between them. CDR3 residues: CASSQEFQEEKLFF. The CDR3 DNA follows: TGTGCCAGCAGCCAAGAGTTTCAAGAGGAAAAACTGTTTTTT.

The chain has TRBV15 and TRBJ2-1, with 10 bases fitting TRBD2. Germline loops: CDR1 LNHNV, CDR2 YYDKDF (reference sequence). CDR3 length: 16 residues. The J segment lost 4 bases and the V segment lost 2 bases, leaving 5 bases of the junction unmatched. The DNA of the CDR3 is TGTGCCACCAGCAGAATAACTAGCGGGAATTACAATGAGCAGTTCTTC. This sequence encodes CATSRITSGNYNEQFF.

The chain employs TRBV30 and TRBJ1-5; 11 nucleotides line up with TRBD1. Losses at the gene ends were 5 bases for V and 6 bases for J; bases not matched to a gene: 9. CDR3 length: 15 amino acids. Looked up from germline, CDR1 is GTSNPN and CDR2 is SVGIG (reference sequence). CDR3 loop: CAWGLGQGASQPQHF. CDR3 nucleotide sequence: TGTGCCTGGGGGCTCGGACAGGGGGCCTCTCAGCCCCAGCATTTT. Variable domain in full (rest from reference TRBV30 and TRBJ1-5): SQTIHQWPATLVQPVGSPLSLECTVEGTSNPNLYWYRQAAGRGLQLLFYSVGIGQISSEVPQNLSASRPQDRQFILSSKKLLLSDSGFYLCAWGLGQGASQPQHFGDGTRLSIL.

This clone came up a few times. The chain employs TRBV19 and TRBJ1-2, with D maybe TRBD1 (6 bases). From germline, CDR1 is LNHDA and CDR2 SQIVND (reference sequence). Trimming removed 5 bases at V and 2 bases at J, with 15 bases between. The CDR3 is made up of 15 amino acids. CDR3 in DNA: TGTGCCAGTAGTCCCCCCACACAGGGCAACTATGGCTACACCTTC. Translated: CASSPPTQGNYGYTF.

The count of this clone is one. V usage is TRBV7-9 and J usage is TRBJ2-5; D gene unclear. The V gene lost 5 bases and the J gene lost 4 bases, with 5 bases spanning the gap. This CDR3 has 11 amino acids. Looked up from germline, CDR1 is SEHNR and CDR2 is FQNEAQ (reference sequence). CDR3 nucleotides: TGTGCCAGCAGCCAACCAGAGACCCAGTACTTC. Translating it yields CASSQPETQYF. The full variable domain, completed using reference TRBV7-9 and TRBJ2-5, is DTGVSQNPRHKITKRGQNVTFRCDPISEHNRLYWYRQTLGQGPEFLTYFQNEAQLEKSRLLSDRFSAERPKGSFSTLEIQRTEQGDSAMYLCASSQPETQYFGPGTRLLVL.

The genes are TRBV7-9 and TRBJ1-1; D unclear. Looked up from germline, CDR1 is SEHNR and CDR2 is FQNEAQ (reference sequence). Trimming cost V 5 bases and J 2 bases, with 9 bases left between them. This CDR3 contains 13 residues. The CDR3 sequence: CASSPAYNTEAFF. The CDR3 nucleotides read TGTGCCAGCAGCCCCGCGTATAACACTGAAGCTTTCTTT. The full variable domain, in which reference TRBV7-9 and TRBJ1-1 provide the parts outside the CDR3, is DTGVSQNPRHKITKRGQNVTFRCDPISEHNRLYWYRQTLGQGPEFLTYFQNEAQLEKSRLLSDRFSAERPKGSFSTLEIQRTEQGDSAMYLCASSPAYNTEAFFGQGTRLTVV.

This clone came up once. The chain has TRBV30 and TRBJ2-3; D not certain. The CDR3 extends over 12 amino acids. Trimming left V 3 bases short and J 2 bases short, with 6 bases between. CDR1 GTSNPN and CDR2 SVGIG come from the germline V gene (reference sequence). CDR3 coding DNA: TGTGCCTGGAGCACCTACACAGATACGCAGTATTTT. Its translation: CAWSTYTDTQYF.

The V gene is TRBV5-6, the J gene TRBJ2-2, with TRBD2 matching 9 bases. This CDR3 contains 17 residues. CDR1 and CDR2 (germline): SGHDT, YYEEEE. The trim removed 4 bases at V and 5 bases at J, leaving 12 bases unmatched. Here the CDR3 DNA reads TGTGCCAGCAGCATGTCCCCCTGGCGGGAGGGGACCGGGGAGCTGTTTTTT. This translates into CASSMSPWREGTGELFF.

The chain is built from TRBV29-1 and TRBJ2-3; D is perhaps TRBD1 or TRBD2 (5 bases each). Germline V gives CDR1 SQVTM, CDR2 ANQGSEA. The CDR3 is 13 amino acids. The V end lost 4 bases, the J end lost 0 bases, and 8 bases lay between the germline ends. This CDR3 is CSVARDSTDTQYF. The CDR3 nucleotides read TGCAGCGTTGCTCGGGACAGCACAGATACGCAGTATTTT.

V and J are TRBV27 and TRBJ1-5; no clear D. Trimming cost V 5 bases and J 6 bases, with 14 bases left between them. Germline lookup yields CDR1 MNHEY and CDR2 SMNVEV (reference sequence). The CDR3 extends over 14 amino acids. CDR3 residues: CASSPEVATQPQHF. DNA of the CDR3: TGTGCCAGCAGTCCTGAGGTGGCCACTCAGCCCCAGCATTTT.

The chain recombines TRBV5-1 with TRBJ2-7; D gene uncertain. V gave up 2 bases and J gave up 1 base, with 10 bases separating them. The germline V gene has CDR1 SGHRS and CDR2 YFSETQ. CDR3 length: 14 residues. CDR3 nucleotide sequence: TGCGCCAGCAGCTTAAGGGAAAAATCCTACGAGCAGTACTTC. It codes for CASSLREKSYEQYF.

This chain joins TRBV7-2 and TRBJ2-7; 12 bases match TRBD2. The CDR3 has 13 residues. Germline CDR1 SGHTA, CDR2 FQGNSA. V trimming: 5 bases; J trimming: 6 bases; junction bases outside the gene matches: 2. CDR3 bases: TGTGCCAGCAGCATGGGACTAGCGGGCGAGCAGTACTTC. Translation gives CASSMGLAGEQYF.

This chain connects TRBV11-2 to TRBJ1-1; D unclear. This CDR3 is built from 17 residues. V shed 3 bases and J shed 4 bases, with 21 bases lying between them. Germline assignment: CDR1 SGHAT and CDR2 FQNNGV. CDR3 sequence: CASSFIRRTGEITEAFF. The CDR3 nucleotides are TGTGCCAGCAGCTTTATCCGCAGAACCGGGGAAATCACTGAAGCTTTCTTT.

The chain recombines TRBV4-1 with TRBJ2-5; tentatively, D is TRBD2 (6 bases). The CDR3 is 18 amino acids. From germline, CDR1 is MGHRA and CDR2 YSYEKL. V lost 0 bases and J 5 bases, leaving 22 bases between the germline ends. The chain's CDR3 is CASSQERLGGLNWETQYF. CDR3 DNA sequence: TGCGCCAGCAGCCAAGAGAGGTTGGGGGGACTTAATTGGGAGACCCAGTACTTC.

This chain joins TRBV6-6 and TRBJ2-7; the match to TRBD1 covers 11 bases. The germline CDR1 and CDR2 sequences are MNHNY and SVGAGI (reference sequence). The CDR3 spans 15 residues. Germline trimming cut 3 bases from V and 4 bases from J; bases unmatched to any gene: 5. The DNA of the CDR3 is TGTGCCAGCAGTTATTCGGACAGGGGGCAATACGAGCAGTACTTC. Translating it yields CASSYSDRGQYEQYF.

This chain uses TRBV6-5 with TRBJ1-5, with D tentatively TRBD1 (6 bases). CDR1 MNHEY and CDR2 SVGAGI come from the germline V gene. The CDR3 is made up of 15 amino acids. The germline V and J ends were trimmed by 5 bases and 7 bases, with 18 bases remaining between them. Here the CDR3 DNA reads TGTGCCAGCAGTCCCACAGGGATTCCCACACAGCCCCAGCATTTT. Translation gives CASSPTGIPTQPQHF.

The gene calls are TRBV2 and TRBJ1-1; D is perhaps TRBD1 (5 bases). V was pared by 6 bases and J by 3 bases, with 11 bases between. The CDR3 has 13 amino acids. In germline, CDR1 is SNHLY, CDR2 FYNNEI. CDR3 nucleotides: TGTGCCAGCAGGGTACAGGAGGACACTGAAGCTTTCTTT. Translated, it gives CASRVQEDTEAFF.

The chain employs TRBV4-3 and TRBJ2-1, with 7 bases that match TRBD2. Trimming at V came to 2 bases and at J to 6 bases, leaving 13 bases not matched to a gene. The CDR3 runs 17 residues. Germline V gives CDR1 LGHNA, CDR2 YSLEER. This CDR3 is CASSQNVQWEGINEQFF. The CDR3 DNA is TGCGCCAGCAGCCAAAATGTTCAGTGGGAGGGTATCAATGAGCAGTTCTTC.

This chain uses TRBV2 with TRBJ2-1; no clear D. The V gene's germline CDR1 is SNHLY and CDR2 FYNNEI. Trimming cost V 4 bases and J 8 bases, with 12 bases left between them. The CDR3 runs to 13 residues. This chain's CDR3 is CASSGLGWDEQFF. The CDR3 DNA follows: TGTGCCAGCAGTGGACTGGGGTGGGATGAGCAGTTCTTC.

The count of this clone is one. The identical CDR3 is also encoded by other nucleotide sequences in the sample. This chain links TRBV4-1 with TRBJ2-1; D remains unclear. V was shortened by 1 base and J by 8 bases, with 3 bases between the two germline ends. This CDR3 comprises 11 residues. Germline CDR1 reads MGHRA; CDR2 reads YSYEKL. The CDR3 DNA reads TGCGCCAGCAGCCAAGCCGATGAGCAGTTCTTC. Translated, it gives CASSQADEQFF.

V is TRBV9 and J is TRBJ2-7; 7 nucleotides align to TRBD1. This CDR3 comprises 14 residues. Trimming removed 2 bases from V and 3 bases from J; junction bases left unmatched: 5. The germline CDR1 and CDR2 sequences are SGDLS and YYNGEE. The CDR3 sequence is CASSVGTVVYEQYF. The CDR3 bases are TGTGCCAGCAGCGTCGGGACAGTAGTCTACGAGCAGTACTTC.

This chain joins TRBV14 and TRBJ2-3; a possible D gene is TRBD2 (6 bases). The germline V and J ends were trimmed by 2 bases and 6 bases, with 15 bases remaining between them. The CDR3 covers 15 residues. CDR1 SGHDN and CDR2 FVKESK come from the germline V gene. The CDR3 DNA reads TGTGCCAGCAGCCAACTCGATGGAGGGATGGATACGCAGTATTTT. As protein: CASSQLDGGMDTQYF.